The clone carrying this TCR beta chain was recorded at least ten times. The antigen remains undetermined. From RNA transcripts, TCR beta CDR3 regions were amplified. Primed by the HTBI set, a first-round RT-PCR was run on the TCR CDR3. TCRdb ran MiXCR on the multiplex PCR reads and lists one entry per CDR3 protein. This sample has a few hundred thousand distinct CDR3 sequences, with around 46% found just once. This specimen comes from a study of T cells in Graves' hyperthyroidism and ophthalmopathy. The study left out patients who had uncontrolled infection, other autoimmune disease, pregnancy or lactation. Together with thyroid ultrasound, orbital computed tomography, serum thyroxine and TRAb, clinical symptoms were used for diagnoses. General study points: The model identified upcoming ophthalmopathy a median 6.5 months ahead of onset. Most expanded thyroid clonotypes above 0.001 recurred in blood.

CDR1 and CDR2 from the germline V gene are MNHEY and SVGEGT. The CDR3 length is 12 residues. Deletions cut 6 bases from V and 4 bases from J, with 10 bases between. V usage is TRBV6-2 or TRBV6-3 and J usage is TRBJ2-7; D might be TRBD1 (6 bases). Sample: peripheral blood or thyroid tissue (not recorded which). The sequence was obtained from a young woman with Graves' hyperthyroidism. Here the CDR3 reads CASRHQGYEQYF. Here the CDR3 DNA reads TGTGCCAGCAGACACCAGGGGTACGAGCAGTACTTC.